The rows below give T cell receptor beta chains drawn from one sample of a study of CD8+ T cells in alopecia areata. The table came from immunoSEQ multiplex PCR; TCRdb's copy has only in-frame clones and leaves some out. The sample includes around 29,000 clones, roughly 80% seen only once; the top ten take approximately 18%. Material: NKG2D-low CD8+ T cells sorted from blood. Source of these receptors: a human donor with alopecia areata. Both conserved end residues are part of each CDR3. The D gene is left open where the match is weak. Clone sizes are given selectively: once, few, many, or a class where the clone is expanded.

V gene	clone size	D gene	J gene	CDR3 protein
TRBV27	.	.	TRBJ2-5	CASSSVGEYQETQYF
TRBV15	.	TRBD2	TRBJ2-1	CATSRDQASGGHYNEQFF
TRBV29-1	.	.	TRBJ1-2	CSVVPGREIAGYTF
TRBV5-1	.	TRBD1	TRBJ1-1	CASSTGTGEAGTEAFF
TRBV6-5	.	.	TRBJ2-1	CASSTGPPSEQFF
TRBV7-6	.	.	TRBJ1-5	CASSLYDNQPQHF
TRBV28	.	TRBD2	TRBJ2-3	CASSLLSGSSPDTQYF
TRBV2	.	TRBD1	TRBJ2-3	CASSDGTGHTDTQYF
TRBV7-9	.	.	TRBJ1-1	CASTGGPLNTEAFF
TRBV19	few	.	TRBJ2-2	CASSIDLLGELFF
TRBV27	.	TRBD1	TRBJ2-7	CASSARRDRFYEQYF
TRBV5-4	.	.	TRBJ2-7	CASSLASSYEQYF
TRBV4-2	.	.	TRBJ2-3	CASSQDPLAGRTDTQYF
TRBV29-1	.	.	TRBJ2-1	CSARELLSNEQFF
TRBV6-5	once	.	TRBJ2-5	CASSFRAQETQYF
TRBV4-3	.	TRBD1	TRBJ2-3	CASSLHRTGGSDTQYF
TRBV7-9	.	.	TRBJ2-7	CASSLSAGYYEQYF
TRBV6-1	.	.	TRBJ1-2	CASSDTFEGLGYGYTF
TRBV13	.	.	TRBJ1-2	CASSSGPVDYTF
TRBV7-9	once	.	TRBJ2-2	CASSSDTIANTGELFF
TRBV29-1	.	TRBD2	TRBJ2-2	CSVDSGSFTGELFF
TRBV27	once	.	TRBJ2-7	CASSPGDGRYEQYF
TRBV30	.	.	TRBJ1-2	CAWTGTNYGYTF